The present entry profiles one T cell receptor beta chain with its context. Its matching antigen is unknown. A universal primer site was incorporated via template switching, and the cDNA contained unique molecular identifiers. TCRdb used MiXCR to reprocess the 5' RACE reads, holding one entry per CDR3 protein. Seen here are 510,000 or so distinct CDR3 sequences, about 15% observed once, and the top ten hold roughly 0.44%. This sample stems from a study of identical twins. Study-wide results and limits: Cord blood's abundant beta clonotypes had fewer insertions, unlike memory repertoires.

CDR1 is KGHSH and CDR2 is LQKENI in the germline V gene. The J segment lost 9 bases and the V segment lost 6 bases, leaving 11 bases of the junction unmatched. This CDR3 contains 15 residues. These data were also filed under a second study, of yellow fever vaccine responses in identical twins. As reported in that work: Reportedly, the response of twins' T cells to the vaccine seemed partly convergent, partly personalized.

This TCR was recovered from a woman between 18 and 30 years old in good health. Sequencing input: CD4+ T cells sorted from blood. V and J are TRBV18 and TRBJ2-1; TRBD2 matches at 10 bases. The CDR3 coding sequence is TGTGCCAGCTCCCTACGGAGCGGGGGGGCCCTTGAGCAGTTCTTC. This codes for CASSLRSGGALEQFF.